The 23 T cell receptor beta chains listed next were all sequenced from one sample in a study of T cells in localized non-small cell lung cancer. The table came from immunoSEQ multiplex PCR; TCRdb's copy has only in-frame clones and leaves some out. The sample holds more than 25,000 clones; roughly nine tenths are singletons and the top ten take approximately 5.2%. Sequenced here: PBMCs, sampled before any cancer treatment. The receptor set was obtained from a man between 40 and 75 years old with stage II lung adenocarcinoma.

The V gene is TRBV11-2, the J gene TRBJ2-1, with D possibly matching TRBD2 (5 bases). Germline V lookup: CDR1 SGHAT, CDR2 FQNNGV. The CDR3 contains 13 residues. CDR3 amino acids: CASIAGSNNEQFF. CDR3 nucleotide sequence: TGTGCAAGTATCGCGGGTTCCAACAATGAGCAGTTCTTC. Drawing the rest from reference TRBV11-2 and TRBJ2-1, the complete variable domain is EAGVAQSPRYKIIEKRQSVAFWCNPISGHATLYWYQQILGQGPKLLIQFQNNGVVDDSQLPKDRFSAERLKGVDSTLKIQPAKLEDSAVYLCASIAGSNNEQFFGPGTRLTVL.

The chain joins TRBV6-5 to TRBJ1-1; 7 nucleotides line up with TRBD1. Germline-derived CDR1 and CDR2 are MNHEY and SVGAGI. This CDR3 spans 12 amino acids. The trim removed 6 bases at V and 11 bases at J, leaving 9 bases unmatched. CDR3: CASSQGGGIAFF. In nucleotides, the CDR3 is TGTGCCAGCAGCCAGGGAGGGGGCATCGCTTTCTTT.

This clone appeared a single time. The gene calls are TRBV7-3 and TRBJ2-5, with D tentatively TRBD2 (5 bases). Trimming cost V 5 bases and J 5 bases, with 12 bases left between them. From germline, CDR1 is SGHTA and CDR2 FQGTGA. CDR3 length: 13 amino acids. The CDR3 here is CASSLSREETQYF. CDR3 DNA: TGTGCCAGCAGCCTCTCAAGGGAGGAGACCCAGTACTTC.

This rearrangement joins TRBV11-3 to TRBJ2-7, with D possibly being TRBD1 or TRBD2 (6 bases each). The CDR3 is made up of 13 amino acids. Germline values: CDR1 SGHNT, CDR2 YENEEA. The V end was cut by 5 bases, the J end by 2 bases, with 10 bases between. The CDR3: CASSVGGTYEQYF. The CDR3 bases are TGTGCCAGCAGCGTAGGGGGGACCTACGAGCAGTACTTC.

The table lists this clone with a count of one. This chain joins TRBV6-5 and TRBJ2-1; 7 bases match TRBD1. The trim removed 7 bases at V and 0 bases at J, leaving 6 bases unmatched. The CDR3 runs 15 residues. The germline V gene has CDR1 MNHEY and CDR2 SVGAGI. DNA for the CDR3: TGTGCCAGCACCGAGGGGGCTAGCTCCTACAATGAGCAGTTCTTC. Residues: CASTEGASSYNEQFF.

The rearrangement links TRBV5-1 to TRBJ1-2; a possible D gene is TRBD1 (5 bases). Germline V gene sequence: CDR1 SGHRS, CDR2 YFSETQ. The CDR3 length is 15 residues. V gave up 1 base and J gave up 4 bases, with 14 bases separating them. The CDR3 sequence: CASSLTLTRGYGYTF. CDR3 DNA sequence: TGCGCCAGCAGCTTGACGCTAACGAGGGGCTATGGCTACACCTTC.

The chain combines TRBV6-5 with TRBJ2-7; a weak D match, TRBD1 (5 bases). The CDR3 has 14 amino acids. V was shortened by 2 bases and J by 1 base, with 9 bases between the two germline ends. Germline-derived CDR1 and CDR2 are MNHEY and SVGAGI. The CDR3 DNA sequence: TGTGCCAGCAGTTACAGGGGAAATTCCTACGAGCAGTACTTC. Translating gives CASSYRGNSYEQYF.

This chain links TRBV10-3 with TRBJ1-1, with 9 bases matching TRBD1. Germline lookup yields CDR1 ENHRY and CDR2 SYGVKD. The CDR3 has 15 amino acids. J was trimmed by 4 bases and V by 6 bases; bases with no gene match: 9. CDR3 region: CAIRPDRGGSTEAFF. The CDR3 bases are TGTGCCATCAGACCGGACAGGGGAGGAAGCACTGAAGCTTTCTTT.

V usage is TRBV5-4 and J usage is TRBJ2-5; TRBD1 matches 7 bases. CDR3 length equals 15 residues. Trimming cost V 3 bases and J 6 bases; bases outside gene matches: 11. CDR1 is SGHNT, CDR2 YYREEE, per germline (reference sequence). CDR3 sequence: CASSSTQGPGKTQYF. CDR3 bases: TGTGCCAGCAGCTCGACACAGGGGCCCGGGAAGACCCAGTACTTC.

The chain has TRBV5-5 and TRBJ1-4; D is ambiguous. The CDR3 is 14 residues long. Germline V CDR1 and CDR2: SGHKS, YYEKEE (reference sequence). Trimming took 1 base from V and 3 from J, leaving 7 bases between them. The DNA of the CDR3 is TGTGCCAGCAGCTTGCTTGGGGCTAATGAAAAACTGTTTTTT. It is translated as CASSLLGANEKLFF.

For the CDR3, the DNA is TGTGCCAGTAGCGAACAGGATATCTATGGCTACACCTTC. This sequence encodes CASSEQDIYGYTF. The chain links TRBV19 to TRBJ1-2; D possibly corresponds to TRBD1 (5 bases). Trimming cost V 6 bases and J 4 bases, with 12 bases left between them. Germline V gives CDR1 LNHDA, CDR2 SQIVND (reference sequence). The CDR3 has 13 amino acids.

The J gene is TRBJ1-2, the V gene TRBV18; D is perhaps TRBD1 (5 bases). CDR1 is KGHSH, CDR2 LQKENI, per germline. The CDR3 length is 15 residues. The V end was cut by 4 bases, the J end by 5 bases, with 17 bases between. In DNA form, the CDR3 reads TGTGCCAGCTCACTAAAAACGGGGGTTGAGTATGGCTACACCTTC. Translated, it gives CASSLKTGVEYGYTF.

The chain couples TRBV18 to TRBJ1-1; D unresolved. Trimming cost V 2 bases and J 1 base, with 5 bases left between them. Germline values: CDR1 KGHSH, CDR2 LQKENI. There are 13 residues in the CDR3. CDR3 sequence reads: CASSPKTNTEAFF. In DNA form, the CDR3 reads TGTGCCAGCTCACCAAAGACGAACACTGAAGCTTTCTTT.

The chain carries TRBV25-1 and TRBJ1-1; the D is unclear. Germline lookup yields CDR1 MGHDK and CDR2 SYGVNS. The CDR3 covers 13 residues. V gave up 3 bases and J gave up 1 base, with 6 bases separating them. CDR3 bases: TGTGCCAGCAGTGACGATCGGAACACTGAAGCTTTCTTT. This codes for CASSDDRNTEAFF.

CDR3 bases: TGTGCCAGCAGCGGGAGCGGGACAGCCACCGGGGAGCTGTTTTTT. This codes for CASSGSGTATGELFF. This chain links TRBV5-4 with TRBJ2-2; D may correspond to TRBD1 or TRBD2 (7 bases each). CDR3 length: 15 amino acids. Germline loops: CDR1 SGHNT, CDR2 YYREEE (reference sequence). Trimming left V 4 bases short and J 4 bases short, with 14 bases between.

The CDR3 is CASSPAGLAGGGSYNEQFF. CDR3 coding DNA: TGTGCCAGCAGTCCCGCCGGGTTAGCGGGAGGGGGGTCCTACAATGAGCAGTTCTTC. This chain joins TRBV27 and TRBJ2-1; TRBD2 matches 11 bases. J was trimmed by 1 base and V by 5 bases; bases with no gene match: 13. Per the germline V gene, CDR1 is MNHEY and CDR2 is SMNVEV (reference sequence). The CDR3 is made up of 19 amino acids.

As concerns this clone: The junction departs from germline at one end; a sequencing error may be responsible. The chain combines TRBV6-1 with TRBJ1-5, with D tentatively TRBD1 (6 bases). Germline CDR1 is MNHNS and CDR2 is SASEGT. The CDR3 has 14 amino acids. For the CDR3, the DNA is TGTGCCAGCAGTGAGTCAGGGGTCGGTCAGTCCCAGCATTTT. Its translation: CASSESGVGQSQHF.

The gene calls are TRBV11-2 and TRBJ1-3; D call uncertain. The CDR3 is 15 amino acids. Trimming removed 0 bases from V and 0 bases from J, with 6 bases in between. CDR1 and CDR2 (germline): SGHAT, FQNNGV. This chain's CDR3 is CASSLDVLSGNTIYF. The CDR3 DNA is TGTGCCAGCAGCTTAGATGTTCTCTCTGGAAACACCATATATTTT.

The chain recombines TRBV5-8 with TRBJ2-7; D may correspond to TRBD1 or TRBD2 (5 bases each). The CDR3 runs 19 residues. With 3 bases removed from V and 2 bases from J, the gap between germline ends came to 27 bases. Germline V CDR1 and CDR2: SGHTS, YDEGEE. The CDR3 sequence: CASSWVGYSRDLTTYEQYF. In DNA, the CDR3 is TGTGCCAGCAGCTGGGTGGGGTATTCTCGGGACCTGACTACCTACGAGCAGTACTTC. The full variable domain, rest sourced from reference TRBV5-8 and TRBJ2-7, is EAGVTQSPTHLIKTRGQQATLRCSPISGHTSVYWYQQALGLGLQFLLWYDEGEERNRGNFPPRFSGRQFPNYSSELNVNALELEDSALYLCASSWVGYSRDLTTYEQYFGPGTRLTVT.

This chain connects TRBV28 to TRBJ2-5, with TRBD1 matching 9 bases. Trimming removed 7 bases from V and 5 bases from J; junction bases left unmatched: 11. CDR1 is MDHEN, CDR2 SYDVKM, per germline. CDR3 length equals 15 residues. The CDR3 coding sequence is TGTGCCAGCATTCCGACAGGGGGATGGTGGGAGACCCAGTACTTC. It translates to CASIPTGGWWETQYF.

CDR3 loop: CASSIVIRGTEAFF. The DNA for the CDR3 is TGTGCCAGTAGTATAGTAATCAGGGGCACTGAAGCTTTCTTT. The chain recombines TRBV19 with TRBJ1-1, with D possibly TRBD1 on 6 matching bases. The CDR3 covers 14 residues. The germline V gene has CDR1 LNHDA and CDR2 SQIVND (reference sequence). V was shortened by 1 base and J by 4 bases, with 10 bases between the two germline ends.

Within the sample, this clone is large. The rearrangement uses TRBV27 and TRBJ2-7; D gene uncertain. V lost 4 bases and J lost 6, with 10 bases in between. In germline, CDR1 is MNHEY, CDR2 SMNVEV (reference sequence). There are 12 residues in the CDR3. The CDR3 DNA sequence: TGTGCCAGCAGTTCCCTGCGGAGCGAGCAGTACTTC. It codes for CASSSLRSEQYF.

This clone has just a few counts. The V gene is TRBV5-1, the J gene TRBJ2-1; the match to TRBD2 covers 9 bases. After removal of 0 bases from V and 6 bases from J, the junction contained 4 bases not matched to a gene. CDR3 length: 15 residues. Germline V lookup: CDR1 SGHRS, CDR2 YFSETQ. The CDR3 protein is CASSLVGSGSNEQFF. CDR3 nucleotides: TGCGCCAGCAGCTTGGTCGGTAGCGGGAGCAATGAGCAGTTCTTC. Full variable domain (remainder filled in from reference TRBV5-1 and TRBJ2-1): KAGVTQTPRYLIKTRGQQVTLSCSPISGHRSVSWYQQTPGQGLQFLFEYFSETQRNKGNFPGRFSGRQFSNSRSEMNVSTLELGDSALYLCASSLVGSGSNEQFFGPGTRLTVL.